What follows describes a single T cell receptor (beta chain). Germline V gives CDR1 MNHEY, CDR2 SMNVEV (reference sequence). The CDR3 runs 15 residues. V was pared by 5 bases and J by 7 bases, with 15 bases between. Original data processing: Researchers report that nucleated cell counts were estimated from reference gene primer amplification. Data came from immunoSEQ multiplex PCR; TCRdb stores just in-frame clones and leaves some out. The V and J calls and clone size are taken from that table; D and trimming were inferred from the DNA. Here the sample spans under 250,000 clones, 84% being singletons. The data are from a study of blood T cell repertoires in COVID-19. Study information: Some COVID-19 samples were acute and others convalescent; all came from the United States, Italy and Spain.

The receptor was derived from a woman aged 40 to 49 who had recovered from COVID-19. Source material: peripheral blood. This chain connects TRBV27 to TRBJ1-6; possibly TRBD1 for D (6 bases). CDR3 nucleotide sequence: TGTGCCAGCAGTGAGGACAGCCTCTTCAATTCACCCCTCCACTTT. Its translation is CASSEDSLFNSPLHF.